Shown below are 15 T cell receptor beta chains from a single sample sequenced in a study of human T cells and chemical hapten exposure. TCRdb re-called the RACE reads with MiXCR, one entry per CDR3 protein. The sample lists approximately 90,000 distinct CDR3 sequences, 8.5% seen once, with 2.5% to 3% in the top ten. The time point here: pre-sensitization, week 0. Treatment defined: therapeutic diphenylcyclopropenone sensitization with weekly scalp DPC. Sequenced here: whole blood, sampled in connection with sensitization to the hapten diphenylcyclopropenone (DPC). These TCRs come from a man aged 35 to 55 with alopecia areata. Some clones in this sample may be carry-over from other donors' samples.

This clonotype was picked up many times. J is TRBJ1-2 and V is TRBV27, with 8 bases identical to TRBD1. V gave up 0 bases and J gave up 8 bases; unmatched junction bases: 8. The germline gives CDR1 MNHEY, CDR2 SMNVEV (reference sequence). CDR3 length equals 15 residues. CDR3 loop: CASSLSMQGARGYTF. In DNA form, the CDR3 reads TGTGCCAGCAGTTTATCGATGCAGGGGGCGCGGGGCTACACCTTC.

This rearrangement joins TRBV5-1 to TRBJ2-2; no clear D gene. CDR1 is SGHRS, CDR2 YFSETQ, per germline. This CDR3 is 17 amino acids long. Trimming removed 6 bases at V and 6 bases at J, with 24 bases between. CDR3 sequence reads: CASTQLLEYYLSGELFF. The CDR3 DNA reads as TGCGCCAGCACCCAACTCTTGGAATATTACCTGTCCGGGGAGCTGTTTTTT. The full variable domain, in which reference TRBV5-1 and TRBJ2-2 provide the parts outside the CDR3, is KAGVTQTPRYLIKTRGQQVTLSCSPISGHRSVSWYQQTPGQGLQFLFEYFSETQRNKGNFPGRFSGRQFSNSRSEMNVSTLELGDSALYLCASTQLLEYYLSGELFFGEGSRLTVL.

Comment on this clonotype: This could be a read error, since a much larger clone is one nucleotide away. The rearrangement joins TRBV28 to TRBJ2-3, with D possibly TRBD1 on 6 matching bases. The V gene lost 7 bases and the J gene lost 2 bases, with 19 bases spanning the gap. The V gene's germline CDR1 is MDHEN and CDR2 SYDVKM. This CDR3 has 16 residues. The CDR3 bases are TGTGCCAGCATTCCTGAGACAGGACGCTACACAGATACGCAGTATTTT. As protein: CASIPETGRYTDTQYF.

About this clonotype: This clone may be a read error of a much larger clone one base away. J is TRBJ2-7 and V is TRBV3-1; 8 bases agree with TRBD1. The ends lost 0 bases at V and 7 bases at J; junction bases unmatched: 8. This CDR3 spans 15 amino acids. From germline, CDR1 is LGHDT and CDR2 YNNKEL (reference sequence). The CDR3 DNA reads TGTGCCAGCAGCCAAGAGAGGACAGGGAATAAAGAGCAGTACTTC. Its translation: CASSQERTGNKEQYF.

This clonotype appeared a few times. The CDR3 DNA is TGTGCCATCAGTGAGGGGGCAGGGGGCAATCAGCCCCAGCATTTT. Translation gives CAISEGAGGNQPQHF. The chain joins TRBV10-3 to TRBJ1-5, with TRBD1 as a possible D gene (6 bases). The V and J ends lost 2 bases and 2 bases respectively, with 10 bases between them. The CDR3 totals 15 residues. Germline V gives CDR1 ENHRY, CDR2 SYGVKD.

The CDR3 coding sequence is TGTGCCAGCAGCCAAAGCCCCGGGACAGGGCGTGCAACTAATGAAAAACTGTTTTTT. Translation: CASSQSPGTGRATNEKLFF. This chain uses TRBV7-2 with TRBJ1-4, with 9 bases aligning to TRBD1. The CDR3 spans 19 residues. Germline V gene sequence: CDR1 SGHTA, CDR2 FQGNSA. J was trimmed by 0 bases and V by 5 bases; bases with no gene match: 13.

The J gene is TRBJ2-1, the V gene TRBV11-3; D is perhaps TRBD2 (5 bases). The length of the CDR3 is 14 residues. CDR1 is SGHNT and CDR2 is YENEEA in the germline V gene. V dropped 4 bases and J dropped 5 bases, with 12 bases sitting between them. The CDR3 sequence: CASSSRTGDNEQFF. The CDR3 bases are TGTGCCAGCAGCTCCCGGACCGGGGACAATGAGCAGTTCTTC. Full variable domain (outside the CDR3, taken from reference TRBV11-3 and TRBJ2-1): EAGVVQSPRYKIIEKKQPVAFWCNPISGHNTLYWYLQNLGQGPELLIRYENEEAVDDSQLPKDRFSAERLKGVDSTLKIQPAELGDSAVYLCASSSRTGDNEQFFGPGTRLTVL.

The gene calls are TRBV2 and TRBJ2-1; 8 bases map to TRBD2. The J segment lost 6 bases and the V segment lost 10 bases, leaving 11 bases of the junction unmatched. Germline CDR1 SNHLY, CDR2 FYNNEI. The length of the CDR3 is 14 residues. CDR3 loop: CAIVGLETTNEQFF. CDR3 DNA sequence: TGTGCCATCGTGGGACTAGAAACTACCAATGAGCAGTTCTTC.

This clonotype was picked up a small number of times. CDR3 in DNA: TGTGCCAGCAGCAATCCTTCTTGGACTAGCGGGAGGATGTACAATGAGCAGTTCTTC. It translates to CASSNPSWTSGRMYNEQFF. The chain links TRBV6-5 to TRBJ2-1, with TRBD2 identical over 14 bases. With 6 bases clipped from V and 4 bases from J, the junction kept 14 bases outside the gene matches. The CDR3 covers 19 residues. The germline V gene encodes CDR1 MNHEY and CDR2 SVGAGI.

This clonotype has only a few counts. The chain carries TRBV7-2 and TRBJ2-3, with D perhaps matching TRBD1 (5 bases). CDR3 length: 14 residues. Trimming took off 1 base at V and 8 bases at J, with 13 bases between the two ends. The germline gives CDR1 SGHTA, CDR2 FQGNSA. CDR3 bases: TGTGCCAGCAGCTTAGGACGCGACAGCAGTACGCAGTATTTT. It yields the protein CASSLGRDSSTQYF.

This clonotype was counted many times. This chain uses TRBV7-9 with TRBJ2-1; D tentatively reads TRBD1 or TRBD2 (5 bases each). Germline V gene lookup returns CDR1 SEHNR and CDR2 FQNEAQ (reference sequence). The CDR3 length is 17 residues. V dropped 4 bases and J dropped 8 bases, with 24 bases sitting between them. The CDR3 DNA reads as TGTGCCAGCAGCTCCCTACTCGGGCTCACACGAGGGGATGAGCAGTTCTTC. Its translation: CASSSLLGLTRGDEQFF.

The sample holds many counts of this clonotype. The chain links TRBV24-1 to TRBJ1-1; TRBD1 is a possible D gene (5 bases). The V end lost 3 bases, the J end lost 7 bases, and 11 bases lay between the germline ends. The CDR3 spans 13 residues. CDR1 is KGHDR, CDR2 SFDVKD, per germline. The CDR3 loop is CATSDARQNEAFF. DNA of the CDR3: TGTGCCACCAGTGATGCTCGACAGAATGAAGCTTTCTTT.

This clonotype has ten or more counts. This chain connects TRBV7-9 to TRBJ1-4, with D hard to call. The CDR3 runs 14 residues. V dropped 5 bases and J dropped 4 bases, with 11 bases sitting between them. Germline assignment: CDR1 SEHNR and CDR2 FQNEAQ (reference sequence). CDR3 region: CASSEGGGNEKLFF. The CDR3 bases are TGTGCCAGCAGCGAAGGCGGCGGTAATGAAAAACTGTTTTTT.

The chain is built from TRBV27 and TRBJ2-1, with D possibly TRBD2 on 5 matching bases. Trimming removed 0 bases from V and 6 bases from J, with 12 bases in between. Germline assignment: CDR1 MNHEY and CDR2 SMNVEV (reference sequence). The CDR3 extends over 15 amino acids. The chain's CDR3 is CASSLSYSAVNEQFF. The DNA of the CDR3 is TGTGCCAGCAGTTTATCGTATTCAGCGGTCAATGAGCAGTTCTTC.

This rearrangement joins TRBV20-1 to TRBJ1-2, with a weak D call TRBD1 (6 bases). This CDR3 is 15 amino acids long. The germline V gene encodes CDR1 DFQATT and CDR2 SNEGSKA (reference sequence). The germline V and J ends were trimmed by 0 bases and 8 bases, with 19 bases remaining between them. Here the CDR3 DNA reads TGCAGTGCTAGAGAGGGGACAAGGAGTTCGGTAGGCTACACCTTC. Its protein is CSAREGTRSSVGYTF.